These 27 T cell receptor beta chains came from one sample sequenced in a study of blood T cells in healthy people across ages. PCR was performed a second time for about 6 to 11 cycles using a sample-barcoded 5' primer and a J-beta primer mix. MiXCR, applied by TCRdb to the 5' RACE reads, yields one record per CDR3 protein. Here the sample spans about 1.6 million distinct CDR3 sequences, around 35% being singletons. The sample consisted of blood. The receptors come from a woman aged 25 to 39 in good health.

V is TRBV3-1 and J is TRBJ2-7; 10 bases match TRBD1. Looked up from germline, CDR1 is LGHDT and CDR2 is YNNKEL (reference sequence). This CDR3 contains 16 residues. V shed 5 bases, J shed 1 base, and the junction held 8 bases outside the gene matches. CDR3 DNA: TGTGCCAGCAGCTCATTCCGGGACAGGGGATCCTACGAGCAGTACTTC. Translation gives CASSSFRDRGSYEQYF.

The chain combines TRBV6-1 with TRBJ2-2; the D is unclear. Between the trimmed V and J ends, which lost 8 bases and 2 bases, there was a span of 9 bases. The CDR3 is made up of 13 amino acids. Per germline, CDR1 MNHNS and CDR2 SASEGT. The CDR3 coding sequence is TGTGCCAGCGAAATAGGCAACACCGGGGAGCTGTTTTTT. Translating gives CASEIGNTGELFF.

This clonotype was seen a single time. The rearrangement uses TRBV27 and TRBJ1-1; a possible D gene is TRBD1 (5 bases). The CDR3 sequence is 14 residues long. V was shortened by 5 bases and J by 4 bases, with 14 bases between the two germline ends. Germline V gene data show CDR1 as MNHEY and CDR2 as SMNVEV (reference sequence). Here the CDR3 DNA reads TGTGCCAGCAGTCGACCGGGGGGAAGCACTGAAGCTTTCTTT. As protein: CASSRPGGSTEAFF.

The CDR3 here is CAVGSGLAYEQYF. Written as DNA, the CDR3 is TGTGCCGTCGGTTCGGGACTAGCGTACGAGCAGTACTTC. The rearrangement joins TRBV28 to TRBJ2-5, with 10 positions matching TRBD2. The J call may be wrong; the DNA end is better matched by TRBJ2-7. CDR3 size: 13 residues. The germline CDR1 and CDR2 sequences are MDHEN and SYDVKM.

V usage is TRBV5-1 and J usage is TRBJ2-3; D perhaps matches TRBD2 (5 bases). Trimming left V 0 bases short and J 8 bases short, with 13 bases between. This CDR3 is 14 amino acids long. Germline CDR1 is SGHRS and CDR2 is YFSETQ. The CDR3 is CASSLGGEGRTQYF. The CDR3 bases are TGCGCCAGCAGCTTGGGGGGAGAGGGCCGTACGCAGTATTTT.

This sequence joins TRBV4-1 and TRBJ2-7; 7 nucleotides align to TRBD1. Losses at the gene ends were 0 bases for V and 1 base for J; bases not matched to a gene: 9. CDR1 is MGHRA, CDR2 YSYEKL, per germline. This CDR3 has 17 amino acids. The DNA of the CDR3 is TGCGCCAGCAGCCAAGAAGCCCGCCCCAGGGGGTCCTACGAGCAGTACTTC. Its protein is CASSQEARPRGSYEQYF.

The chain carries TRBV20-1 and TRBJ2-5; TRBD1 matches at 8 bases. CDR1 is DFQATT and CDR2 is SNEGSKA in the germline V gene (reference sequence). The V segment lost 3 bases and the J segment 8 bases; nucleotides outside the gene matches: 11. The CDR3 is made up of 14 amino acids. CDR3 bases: TGCAGTGCTAGTTTTGGACAGGGTATGGACACCCAGTACTTC. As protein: CSASFGQGMDTQYF.

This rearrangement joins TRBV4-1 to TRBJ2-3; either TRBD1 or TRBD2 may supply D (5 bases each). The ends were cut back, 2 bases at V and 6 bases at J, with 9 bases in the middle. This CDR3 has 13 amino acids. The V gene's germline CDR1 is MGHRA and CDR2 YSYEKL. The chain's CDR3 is CASSQRQRDTQYF. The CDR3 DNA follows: TGCGCCAGCAGCCAACGACAGCGGGATACGCAGTATTTT.

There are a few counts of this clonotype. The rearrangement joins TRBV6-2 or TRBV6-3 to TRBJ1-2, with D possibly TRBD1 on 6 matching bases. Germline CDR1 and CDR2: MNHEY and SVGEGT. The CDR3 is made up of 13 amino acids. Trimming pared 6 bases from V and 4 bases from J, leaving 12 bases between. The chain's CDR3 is CASSATGFYGYTF. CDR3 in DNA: TGTGCCAGCAGCGCGACAGGCTTCTATGGCTACACCTTC.

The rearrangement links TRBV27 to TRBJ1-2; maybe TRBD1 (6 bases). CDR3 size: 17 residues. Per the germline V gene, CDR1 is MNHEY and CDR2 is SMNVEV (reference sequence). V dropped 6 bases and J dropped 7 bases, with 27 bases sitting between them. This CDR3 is CASSLDSRLSPGGGYTF. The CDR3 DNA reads TGTGCCAGCAGCCTGGACAGCAGATTAAGTCCCGGGGGTGGCTACACCTTC.

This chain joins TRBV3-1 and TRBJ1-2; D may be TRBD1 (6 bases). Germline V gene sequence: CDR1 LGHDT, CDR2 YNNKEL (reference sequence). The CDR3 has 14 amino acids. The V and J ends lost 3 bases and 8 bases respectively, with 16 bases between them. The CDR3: CASSHRTGKGGYTF. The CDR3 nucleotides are TGTGCCAGCAGCCACCGCACAGGGAAAGGCGGCTACACCTTC.

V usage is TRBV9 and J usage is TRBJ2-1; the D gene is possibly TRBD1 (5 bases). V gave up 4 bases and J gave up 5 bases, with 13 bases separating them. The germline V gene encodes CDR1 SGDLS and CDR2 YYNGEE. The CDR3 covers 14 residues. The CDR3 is CASSPQGLNNEQFF. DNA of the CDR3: TGTGCCAGCAGCCCCCAGGGCCTTAACAATGAGCAGTTCTTC.

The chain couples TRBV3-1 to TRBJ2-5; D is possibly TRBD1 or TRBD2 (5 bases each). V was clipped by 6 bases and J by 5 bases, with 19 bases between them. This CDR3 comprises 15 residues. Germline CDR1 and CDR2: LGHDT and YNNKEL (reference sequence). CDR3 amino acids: CASRPPGAGYETQYF. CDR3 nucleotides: TGTGCCAGCAGACCCCCCGGGGCAGGGTACGAGACCCAGTACTTC.

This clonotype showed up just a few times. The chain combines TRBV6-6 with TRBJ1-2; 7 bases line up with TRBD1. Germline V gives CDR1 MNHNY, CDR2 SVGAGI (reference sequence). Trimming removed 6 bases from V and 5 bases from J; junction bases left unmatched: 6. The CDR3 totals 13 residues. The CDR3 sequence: CASRLQGPYGYTF. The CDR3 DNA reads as TGTGCCAGCAGACTACAGGGGCCATATGGCTACACCTTC.

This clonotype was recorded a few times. The CDR3: CASSYSGRYEQFF. The CDR3 DNA reads TGTGCCAGCAGTTACTCGGGCCGCTACGAGCAGTTCTTC. The V call is TRBV6-6, the J call TRBJ2-1, with D unclear. The CDR3 has 13 amino acids. Germline CDR1 is MNHNY and CDR2 is SVGAGI (reference sequence). Trimming left V 0 bases short and J 10 bases short, with 10 bases between.

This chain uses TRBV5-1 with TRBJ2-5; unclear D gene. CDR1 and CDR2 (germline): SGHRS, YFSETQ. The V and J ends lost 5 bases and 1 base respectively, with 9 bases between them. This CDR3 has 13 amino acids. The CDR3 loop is CASRWNIQETQYF. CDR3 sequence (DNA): TGCGCCAGCAGGTGGAATATCCAAGAGACCCAGTACTTC.

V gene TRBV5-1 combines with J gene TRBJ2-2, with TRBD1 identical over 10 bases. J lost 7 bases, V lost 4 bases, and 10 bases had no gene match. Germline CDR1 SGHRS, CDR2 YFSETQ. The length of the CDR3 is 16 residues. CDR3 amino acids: CASSIRTGGPFGELFF. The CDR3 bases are TGCGCCAGCAGCATCCGGACAGGGGGGCCTTTCGGGGAGCTGTTTTTT.

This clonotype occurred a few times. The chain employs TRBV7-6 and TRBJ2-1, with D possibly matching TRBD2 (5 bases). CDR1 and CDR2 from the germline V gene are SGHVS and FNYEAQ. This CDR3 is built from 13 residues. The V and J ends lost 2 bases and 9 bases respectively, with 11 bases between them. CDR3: CASSLFGETEQFF. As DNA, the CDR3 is TGTGCCAGCAGCTTATTCGGGGAGACTGAGCAGTTCTTC.

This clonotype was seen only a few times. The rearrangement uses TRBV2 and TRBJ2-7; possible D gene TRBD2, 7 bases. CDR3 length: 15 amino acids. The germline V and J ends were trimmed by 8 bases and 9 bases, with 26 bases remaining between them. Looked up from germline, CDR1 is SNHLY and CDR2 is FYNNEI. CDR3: CASYPPAGASQRQYF. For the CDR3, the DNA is TGTGCCAGCTACCCTCCGGCGGGGGCCAGTCAACGGCAGTACTTC.

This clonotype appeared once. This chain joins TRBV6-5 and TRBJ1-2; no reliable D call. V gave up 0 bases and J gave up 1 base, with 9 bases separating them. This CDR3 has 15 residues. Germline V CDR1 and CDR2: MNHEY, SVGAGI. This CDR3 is CASSYSYGSNYGYTF. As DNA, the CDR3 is TGTGCCAGCAGTTACTCGTACGGAAGTAACTATGGCTACACCTTC.

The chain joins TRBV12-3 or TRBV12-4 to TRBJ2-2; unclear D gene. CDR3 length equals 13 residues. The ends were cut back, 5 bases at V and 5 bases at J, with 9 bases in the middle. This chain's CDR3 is CASSRSITGELFF. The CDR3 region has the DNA TGTGCCAGCAGTCGATCGATAACCGGGGAGCTGTTTTTT.

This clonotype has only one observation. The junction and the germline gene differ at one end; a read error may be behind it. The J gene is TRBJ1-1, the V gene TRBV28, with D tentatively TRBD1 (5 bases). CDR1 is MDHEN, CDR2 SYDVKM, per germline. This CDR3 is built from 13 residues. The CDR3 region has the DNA TGTGCCTGCAGACCAGGGTGGAACACTGAAGCTTTCTTT. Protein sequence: CACRPGWNTEAFF.

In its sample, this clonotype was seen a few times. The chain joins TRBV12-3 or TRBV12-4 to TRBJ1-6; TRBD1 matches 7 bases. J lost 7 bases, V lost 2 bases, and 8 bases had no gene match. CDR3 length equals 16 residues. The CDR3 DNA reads TGTGCCAGCAGTTTACCAGGGGGGAATCGAAATTCACCCCTCCACTTT. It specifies CASSLPGGNRNSPLHF.

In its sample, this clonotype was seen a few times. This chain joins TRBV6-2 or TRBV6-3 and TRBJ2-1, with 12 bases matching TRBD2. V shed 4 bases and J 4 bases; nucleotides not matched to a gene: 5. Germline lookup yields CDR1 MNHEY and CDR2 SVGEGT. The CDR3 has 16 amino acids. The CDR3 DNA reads TGTGCCAGCAGTTCCCGACTAGCGGGGGTTTACAATGAGCAGTTCTTC. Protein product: CASSSRLAGVYNEQFF.

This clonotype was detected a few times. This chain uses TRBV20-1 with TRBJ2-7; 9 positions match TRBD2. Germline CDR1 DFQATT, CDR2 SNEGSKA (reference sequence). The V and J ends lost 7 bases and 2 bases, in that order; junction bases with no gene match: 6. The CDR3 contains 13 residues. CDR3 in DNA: TGCAGTGTCGAGGGACTAGCTCCCTACGAGCAGTACTTC. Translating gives CSVEGLAPYEQYF.

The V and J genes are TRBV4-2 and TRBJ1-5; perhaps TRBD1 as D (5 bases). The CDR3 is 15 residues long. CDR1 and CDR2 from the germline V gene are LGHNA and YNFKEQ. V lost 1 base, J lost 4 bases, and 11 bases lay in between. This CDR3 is CASSQVGGKNQPQHF. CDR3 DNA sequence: TGTGCCAGCAGCCAAGTTGGGGGGAAAAATCAGCCCCAGCATTTT.

CDR3 DNA: TGTGCCAGCAGTGCTGGACTAGCGGGGGCCCTAGGGCAGTTCTTC. This translates into CASSAGLAGALGQFF. V is TRBV2 and J is TRBJ2-1, with TRBD2 identical over 13 bases. V dropped 4 bases and J dropped 12; count of bases not matched to a gene: 9. This CDR3 has 15 residues. Germline V gives CDR1 SNHLY, CDR2 FYNNEI.